Each of the 20 T cell receptor beta chains below was sequenced from the same sample in a study of blood T cell repertoires in COVID-19. Repertoires were generated with immunoSEQ multiplex PCR, while TCRdb's copy carries only in-frame clones and drops some. Of about 130,000 clones in the sample, approximately 86% are singletons; the top ten hold over 9.5%. Sequencing input: peripheral blood. The source of these receptors is a woman in her 70s with COVID-19, enrolled during active disease.

This rearrangement joins TRBV6-2 or TRBV6-3 to TRBJ1-2; no definite D call. Germline V gene data show CDR1 as MNHEY and CDR2 as SVGEGT. The CDR3 extends over 16 amino acids. V lost 5 bases and J lost 4, with 20 bases in between. For the CDR3, the DNA is TGTGCCAGCAGTCCACTTAACCCACCGCGGGGCTATGGCTACACCTTC. Translated, it gives CASSPLNPPRGYGYTF.

The V gene is TRBV19, the J gene TRBJ2-3, with 10 bases identical to TRBD1. The V gene end was trimmed by 4 bases and the J gene end by 1 base; junction bases not matched to a gene: 5. Germline-derived CDR1 and CDR2 are LNHDA and SQIVND (reference sequence). The CDR3 contains 16 residues. The CDR3, as DNA: TGTGCCAGTAGTACCCGACAGGGGGCCGGCACAGATACGCAGTATTTT. This translates into CASSTRQGAGTDTQYF.

V gene TRBV3-1 (or the pseudogene TRBV3-2) combines with J gene TRBJ1-5, with D possibly matching TRBD1 (5 bases). The CDR3 is 15 residues long. Germline assignment: CDR1 LGHDT and CDR2 YNNKEL (reference sequence). V shed 1 base and J shed 4 bases, with 11 bases lying between them. This CDR3 reads CASSQGSGGNQPQHF. Here the CDR3 DNA reads TGTGCCAGCAGCCAAGGCTCGGGGGGGAATCAGCCCCAGCATTTT.

The CDR3 spells CASSRGFDSPLHF. The CDR3 coding sequence is TGTGCCAGCAGCAGGGGTTTTGATTCACCCCTCCACTTT. The rearrangement joins TRBV6-5 to TRBJ1-6; a possible D gene is TRBD1 (6 bases). Per germline, CDR1 MNHEY and CDR2 SVGAGI. The CDR3 spans 13 residues. The V gene lost 6 bases and the J gene lost 8 bases, with 11 bases spanning the gap.

J is TRBJ1-3 and V is TRBV10-2; tentative D call: TRBD1 (6 bases). This CDR3 region has 14 residues. Trimming left V 8 bases short and J 4 bases short, with 15 bases between. CDR1 WSHSY and CDR2 SAAADI come from the germline V gene. The chain's CDR3 is CASARGLDGNTIYF. Here the CDR3 DNA reads TGCGCCAGCGCCAGGGGTCTGGACGGAAACACCATATATTTT.

The chain links TRBV5-1 to TRBJ2-1; 7 positions agree with TRBD1. The CDR3 has 15 residues. Germline loops: CDR1 SGHRS, CDR2 YFSETQ. The V gene end was trimmed by 4 bases and the J gene end by 5 bases; junction bases not matched to a gene: 9. The CDR3 sequence is CASSALGQSNNEQFF. The CDR3 DNA follows: TGCGCCAGCAGCGCCCTGGGACAGTCGAACAATGAGCAGTTCTTC.

This clone was seen only once. The chain is built from TRBV10-1 and TRBJ2-1; possibly TRBD2 for D (7 bases). Germline V lookup: CDR1 WNHNN, CDR2 SYGVQD (reference sequence). Trimming removed 0 bases from V and 4 bases from J, with 13 bases in between. This CDR3 spans 16 amino acids. CDR3 DNA: TGCGCCAGCAGTGAGTCTCGCGGGGGCTATTACAATGAGCAGTTCTTC. This gives the protein CASSESRGGYYNEQFF.

The chain joins TRBV19 to TRBJ2-2, with 7 bases that match TRBD1. The germline V gene encodes CDR1 LNHDA and CDR2 SQIVND (reference sequence). The CDR3 is made up of 16 amino acids. Unmatched junction bases numbered 11, after V lost 5 bases and J lost 5 bases. The CDR3 spells CASSGSRDSRTGELFF. The CDR3 coding sequence is TGTGCCAGTAGTGGATCCCGGGACAGCCGAACCGGGGAGCTGTTTTTT.

The chain carries TRBV29-1 and TRBJ1-2; 8 bases fit TRBD1. This CDR3 is 14 amino acids long. The V gene end was trimmed by 2 bases and the J gene end by 3 bases; junction bases not matched to a gene: 5. CDR1 is SQVTM and CDR2 is ANQGSEA in the germline V gene. CDR3: CSVEPGGADYGYTF. The CDR3 nucleotides read TGCAGCGTTGAACCAGGGGGCGCAGACTATGGCTACACCTTC.

The chain carries TRBV12-3 or TRBV12-4 and TRBJ1-1; TRBD1 might be the D (5 bases). V shed 5 bases and J shed 11 bases, with 15 bases lying between them. The CDR3 is made up of 12 amino acids. Here the CDR3 DNA reads TGTGCCAGCAGTCGGAGGGACCTAGACGCTTTCTTT. It codes for CASSRRDLDAFF.

J is TRBJ1-2 and V is TRBV13; 11 nucleotides agree with TRBD1. The CDR3 runs to 15 residues. Germline V lookup: CDR1 PRHDT, CDR2 FYEKMQ (reference sequence). J lost 2 bases, V lost 4 bases, and 3 bases had no gene match. The CDR3 DNA reads TGTGCCAGCAGCTCCCGGGACAGGGGGAACTATGGCTACACCTTC. This sequence encodes CASSSRDRGNYGYTF.

This chain links TRBV28 with TRBJ2-4, with 8 bases that match TRBD1. In germline, CDR1 is MDHEN, CDR2 SYDVKM. Germline trimming cut 8 bases from V and 1 base from J; bases unmatched to any gene: 13. CDR3 size: 17 residues. The CDR3 here is CASQQYGQGVAKNIQYF. The CDR3 DNA is TGTGCCAGCCAACAATACGGACAGGGAGTCGCCAAAAACATTCAGTACTTC.

The chain employs TRBV28 and TRBJ2-5; no definite D call. CDR3 length equals 13 residues. V lost 3 bases and J lost 5, with 10 bases in between. CDR1 and CDR2 from the germline V gene are MDHEN and SYDVKM. The CDR3 DNA sequence: TGTGCCAGCAGTTTTAGAGCACTCGAGACCCAGTACTTC. Translated, it gives CASSFRALETQYF.

The J gene is TRBJ2-5, the V gene TRBV30; 9 bases fit TRBD1. Germline values: CDR1 GTSNPN, CDR2 SVGIG (reference sequence). The CDR3 is 13 residues long. With V trimmed by 0 bases and J by 14 bases, 10 bases remained unmatched. The CDR3 spells CAWSVSFRDRDYF. The CDR3 DNA sequence: TGTGCCTGGAGTGTATCGTTCCGGGACAGGGATTACTTC.

The CDR3 nucleotides are TGTGCCAGCAGCGTCATCAATCAGCCCCAGCATTTT. Protein product: CASSVINQPQHF. The chain recombines TRBV7-2 with TRBJ1-5; D remains unclear. This CDR3 has 12 amino acids. Germline CDR1 and CDR2: SGHTA and FQGNSA. V gave up 5 bases and J gave up 3 bases, with 5 bases separating them.

J is TRBJ2-7 and V is TRBV5-4; maybe TRBD1 (5 bases). Trimming took 2 bases from V and 3 from J, leaving 15 bases between them. The CDR3 extends over 15 amino acids. Germline loops: CDR1 SGHNT, CDR2 YYREEE (reference sequence). CDR3 sequence: CASSLGERGIYEQYF. Written as DNA, the CDR3 is TGTGCCAGCAGCTTAGGGGAAAGGGGCATCTACGAGCAGTACTTC.

The V and J genes are TRBV6-5 and TRBJ2-5, with 9 positions matching TRBD1. Germline trimming cut 6 bases from V and 1 base from J; bases unmatched to any gene: 6. The CDR3 is 15 amino acids. Germline lookup yields CDR1 MNHEY and CDR2 SVGAGI. The CDR3: CASRGDRALQETQYF. CDR3 DNA: TGTGCCAGCAGGGGGGACAGGGCCCTCCAAGAGACCCAGTACTTC.

The chain recombines TRBV28 with TRBJ1-4, with TRBD1 as a possible D gene (6 bases). The germline V gene has CDR1 MDHEN and CDR2 SYDVKM. Trimming left V 5 bases short and J 7 bases short, with 14 bases between. The CDR3 is made up of 14 amino acids. This CDR3 is CASSLGGAAEKLFF. The CDR3 nucleotides read TGTGCCAGCAGTCTAGGGGGGGCCGCTGAAAAACTGTTTTTT.

J is TRBJ2-1 and V is TRBV5-1; 16 bases are shared with TRBD2. The CDR3 is 17 residues long. CDR1 and CDR2 (germline): SGHRS, YFSETQ. The V gene end was trimmed by 0 bases and the J gene end by 9 bases; junction bases not matched to a gene: 6. Here the CDR3 reads CASSLAGTSGGAVEQFF. The CDR3 DNA reads as TGCGCCAGCAGCTTGGCCGGGACTAGCGGGGGGGCGGTTGAGCAGTTCTTC.

The sample holds a few counts of this clone. V and J are TRBV12-3 or TRBV12-4 and TRBJ1-1, with D perhaps TRBD1 (5 bases). Trimming removed 5 bases at V and 2 bases at J, with 9 bases between. The CDR3 loop spans 13 amino acids. The CDR3 region has the DNA TGTGCCAGCAGTAAGACAGCAAACACTGAAGCTTTCTTT. Encoded protein: CASSKTANTEAFF.